The rows below give T cell receptor beta chains drawn from one sample of a study of vaccination and CD4 T cells after COVID-19. One entry per CDR3 protein results from TCRdb running MiXCR on the PCR reads. The sample has approximately 4,100 distinct CDR3 sequences; 21% are singletons. These receptors are not linked to any known antigen. The sequencing sample was made of CD4+ T cells from blood, cultured in vitro. Source of these receptors: a human donor who had recovered from COVID-19. Both conserved end residues are part of each CDR3. The D gene is left open where the match is weak. Not all rows give a size; the values are once, few, many and, for expanded clones, a class.

abundance: .; j_gene: TRBJ2-7; v_gene: TRBV11-1; d_gene: TRBD1; CDR3nt: TGTGCCAGCAGCTCGAGGGGACAGGGGGAGGACTACGAGCAGTACTTC; CDR3aa: CASSSRGQGEDYEQYF
abundance: few; j_gene: TRBJ1-6; v_gene: TRBV5-1; d_gene: .; CDR3nt: TGCGCCAGCAGCTTGGGGGCGGCCTCACCCCTCCACTTT; CDR3aa: CASSLGAASPLHF
abundance: .; j_gene: TRBJ2-3; v_gene: TRBV5-1; d_gene: .; CDR3nt: TGCGCCAGCAGCTTGATCCCCGAAGATACGCAGTATTTT; CDR3aa: CASSLIPEDTQYF
abundance: .; j_gene: TRBJ1-1; v_gene: TRBV2; d_gene: .; CDR3nt: TGTGCCAGCAGTGAGACCCCAGGGGCCGGGACTGAAGCTTTCTTT; CDR3aa: CASSETPGAGTEAFF
abundance: .; j_gene: TRBJ1-5; v_gene: TRBV21-1; d_gene: .; CDR3nt: TGTGCCAGCAGCTCCCTATACCAGACAGAAAATCAGCCCCAGCATTTT; CDR3aa: CASSSLYQTENQPQHF
abundance: .; j_gene: TRBJ2-3; v_gene: TRBV28; d_gene: .; CDR3nt: TGTGCCAGCAGACATTTCGGACAGCTCACAGATACGCAGTATTTT; CDR3aa: CASRHFGQLTDTQYF
abundance: few; j_gene: TRBJ2-7; v_gene: TRBV7-8; d_gene: TRBD1; CDR3nt: TGTGCCAGCAGCCCCGGGACAGGGAGGGAGGTGCAGTACTTC; CDR3aa: CASSPGTGREVQYF
abundance: few; j_gene: TRBJ2-3; v_gene: TRBV12-3/TRBV12-4; d_gene: TRBD2; CDR3nt: TGTGCCAGCAGTTTCGGACTAGCGGGGAGCACAGATACGCAGTATTTT; CDR3aa: CASSFGLAGSTDTQYF
abundance: few; j_gene: TRBJ2-7; v_gene: TRBV20-1; d_gene: .; CDR3nt: TGCAGTGCGGGGCCGAGGGGACGTGGGGAGCAGTACTTC; CDR3aa: CSAGPRGRGEQYF
abundance: few; j_gene: TRBJ1-5; v_gene: TRBV6-1; d_gene: TRBD1; CDR3nt: TGTGCCAGCAGTGGTAGGGGACAGGGGGCTAATCAGCCCCAGCATTTT; CDR3aa: CASSGRGQGANQPQHF
abundance: .; j_gene: TRBJ2-7; v_gene: TRBV2; d_gene: .; CDR3nt: TGTGCCAGCAGTGAATTCTCGGTAGACGAGCAGTACTTC; CDR3aa: CASSEFSVDEQYF
abundance: large; j_gene: TRBJ1-2; v_gene: TRBV10-3; d_gene: .; CDR3nt: TGTGCCATCAGTGAGTATCCCCGGCAACATGGCTACACCTTC; CDR3aa: CAISEYPRQHGYTF
abundance: few; j_gene: TRBJ1-5; v_gene: TRBV12-3/TRBV12-4; d_gene: .; CDR3nt: TGTGCCAGCAGTTTAACCGAATGGGGCAATCAGCCCCAGCATTTT; CDR3aa: CASSLTEWGNQPQHF
abundance: few; j_gene: TRBJ2-5; v_gene: TRBV3-1; d_gene: .; CDR3nt: TGTGCCAGCAGCCAAGGGAGGGCGGGGCGACAAGAGACCCAGTACTTC; CDR3aa: CASSQGRAGRQETQYF
abundance: .; j_gene: TRBJ1-3; v_gene: TRBV6-1; d_gene: .; CDR3nt: TGTGCCAGCAGTGACGCTACCGCCTCTGGAAACACCATATATTTT; CDR3aa: CASSDATASGNTIYF
abundance: few; j_gene: TRBJ1-4; v_gene: TRBV20-1; d_gene: .; CDR3nt: TGCAGTGCTACAGGGTCTAATGAAAAACTGTTTTTT; CDR3aa: CSATGSNEKLFF
abundance: .; j_gene: TRBJ2-5; v_gene: TRBV7-6; d_gene: .; CDR3nt: TGTGCCAGCAGCTTATACGGCGGAGAGACCCAGTACTTC; CDR3aa: CASSLYGGETQYF
abundance: .; j_gene: TRBJ1-1; v_gene: TRBV15; d_gene: TRBD1; CDR3nt: TGTGCCACCAGCAGAGATCCGACAGGGAACGCTGAAGCTTTCTTT; CDR3aa: CATSRDPTGNAEAFF
abundance: few; j_gene: TRBJ1-1; v_gene: TRBV4-1; d_gene: .; CDR3nt: TGCGCCAGCAGCCAAGCCGATATGGAATTCACTGAAGCTTTCTTT; CDR3aa: CASSQADMEFTEAFF
abundance: medium-sized; j_gene: TRBJ2-7; v_gene: TRBV12-3/TRBV12-4; d_gene: TRBD1; CDR3nt: TGTGCCAGCAGCCTGGTTCTGGACAGGGACGACGAGCAGTACTTC; CDR3aa: CASSLVLDRDDEQYF
abundance: .; j_gene: TRBJ1-6; v_gene: TRBV5-1; d_gene: TRBD1; CDR3nt: TGCGCCAGCAGCGCAACGGACAGGGTTCATTCACCCCTCCACTTT; CDR3aa: CASSATDRVHSPLHF
abundance: medium-sized; j_gene: TRBJ2-2; v_gene: TRBV19; d_gene: .; CDR3nt: TGTGCCAGTAGTCTTTCCGGGCCTCCCTCCCCGGGGACCGGGGAGCTGTTTTTT; CDR3aa: CASSLSGPPSPGTGELFF
abundance: .; j_gene: TRBJ2-1; v_gene: TRBV20-1; d_gene: .; CDR3nt: TGCAGTGCTAGAGAGGACTACTACAATGAGCAGTTCTTC; CDR3aa: CSAREDYYNEQFF
abundance: .; j_gene: TRBJ1-5; v_gene: TRBV7-2; d_gene: TRBD1; CDR3nt: TGTGCCAGCAGCTTATCGACAGGGGGGAATCAGCCCCAGCATTTT; CDR3aa: CASSLSTGGNQPQHF
abundance: .; j_gene: TRBJ2-5; v_gene: TRBV18; d_gene: .; CDR3nt: TGTGCCAGCTCACCAGAACCGGGCGGGACCCAGTACTTC; CDR3aa: CASSPEPGGTQYF
abundance: .; j_gene: TRBJ1-1; v_gene: TRBV5-5; d_gene: .; CDR3nt: TGTGCCAGCAGCCCGGGGACGGTCAACACTGAAGCTTTCTTT; CDR3aa: CASSPGTVNTEAFF
abundance: few; j_gene: TRBJ1-1; v_gene: TRBV7-3; d_gene: .; CDR3nt: TGTGCCAGCAGTCTTAATGCAATGAACACTGAAGCTTTCTTT; CDR3aa: CASSLNAMNTEAFF
abundance: few; j_gene: TRBJ1-6; v_gene: TRBV5-1; d_gene: .; CDR3nt: TGCGCCAGCAGCTTGCAGGGGACCTATAATTCACCCCTCCACTTT; CDR3aa: CASSLQGTYNSPLHF
abundance: few; j_gene: TRBJ2-7; v_gene: TRBV30; d_gene: TRBD1; CDR3nt: TGTGCCTGGAGTCCAGACAGGGGGCACGGATACGAGCAGTACTTC; CDR3aa: CAWSPDRGHGYEQYF
abundance: few; j_gene: TRBJ2-1; v_gene: TRBV2; d_gene: .; CDR3nt: TGTGCCAGCAAGGGCAGGGTATACAATGAGCAGTTCTTC; CDR3aa: CASKGRVYNEQFF
abundance: .; j_gene: TRBJ1-2; v_gene: TRBV19; d_gene: .; CDR3nt: TGTGCCAGTAGTAGACAGGTTAACTATGGCTACACCTTC; CDR3aa: CASSRQVNYGYTF
abundance: few; j_gene: TRBJ1-1; v_gene: TRBV7-3; d_gene: TRBD1; CDR3nt: TGTGCCAGCAGCCCCAGACAGGGGGGGAACACTGAAGCTTTCTTT; CDR3aa: CASSPRQGGNTEAFF
abundance: .; j_gene: TRBJ1-1; v_gene: TRBV18; d_gene: .; CDR3nt: TGTGCCAGCTCACCTAGGGACTCCCTGAACACTGAAGCTTTCTTT; CDR3aa: CASSPRDSLNTEAFF
abundance: .; j_gene: TRBJ1-1; v_gene: TRBV19; d_gene: TRBD1; CDR3nt: TGTGCCAGTAGTGGGACAGTGAACACTGAAGCTTTCTTT; CDR3aa: CASSGTVNTEAFF
abundance: few; j_gene: TRBJ1-1; v_gene: TRBV12-3/TRBV12-4; d_gene: .; CDR3nt: TGTGCCAGCAGTTTACAGGGTTCTTACACTGAAGCTTTCTTT; CDR3aa: CASSLQGSYTEAFF